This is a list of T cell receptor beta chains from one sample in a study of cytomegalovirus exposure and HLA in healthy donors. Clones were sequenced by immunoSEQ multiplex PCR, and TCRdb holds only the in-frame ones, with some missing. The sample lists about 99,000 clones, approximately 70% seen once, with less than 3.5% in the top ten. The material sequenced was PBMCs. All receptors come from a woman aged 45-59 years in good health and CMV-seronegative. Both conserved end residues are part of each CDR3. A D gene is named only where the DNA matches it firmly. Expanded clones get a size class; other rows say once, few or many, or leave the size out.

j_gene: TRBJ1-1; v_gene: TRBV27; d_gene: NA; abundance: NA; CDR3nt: TGTGCCAGCAGTTTAATGGGGGCGTACATGAACACTGAAGCTTTCTTT; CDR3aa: CASSLMGAYMNTEAFF
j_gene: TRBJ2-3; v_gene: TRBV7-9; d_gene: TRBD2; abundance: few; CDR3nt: TGTGCCAGCAGCTCCATCCGGGGACTAGCGGGGTTTTCAGATACGCAGTATTTT; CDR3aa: CASSSIRGLAGFSDTQYF
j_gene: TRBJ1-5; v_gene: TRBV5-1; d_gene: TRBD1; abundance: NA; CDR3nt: TGCGCCAGCAGCTTGGGGGGCAGGGGGAGCAATCAGCCCCAGCATTTT; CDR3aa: CASSLGGRGSNQPQHF
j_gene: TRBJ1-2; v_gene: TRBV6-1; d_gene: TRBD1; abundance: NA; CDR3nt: TGTGCCAGCAGCCAAGACAGGGGTAGGGTGTATGGCTACACCTTC; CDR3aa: CASSQDRGRVYGYTF
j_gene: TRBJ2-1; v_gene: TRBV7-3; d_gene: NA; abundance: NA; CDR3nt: TGTGCCAGCAGCTTAACAGGGGGATATATCAATGAGCAGTTCTTC; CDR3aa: CASSLTGGYINEQFF
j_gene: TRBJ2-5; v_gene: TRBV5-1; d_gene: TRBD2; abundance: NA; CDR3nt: TGCGCCAGCAGCTTGGCCTCCACGACTAGCGGGGGGGGAGAGACCCAGTACTTC; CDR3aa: CASSLASTTSGGGETQYF
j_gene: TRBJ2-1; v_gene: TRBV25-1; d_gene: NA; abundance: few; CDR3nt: TGTGCCAGCAGTGAATCTATCTACAATGAGCAGTTCTTC; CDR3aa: CASSESIYNEQFF
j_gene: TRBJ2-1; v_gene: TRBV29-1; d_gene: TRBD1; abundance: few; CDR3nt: TGCAGCGTTGAAGGGGACCCGGGACAGACCTCCTACAATGAGCAGTTCTTC; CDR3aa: CSVEGDPGQTSYNEQFF
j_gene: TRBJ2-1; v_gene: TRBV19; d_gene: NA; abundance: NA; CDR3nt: TGTGCCAGTAGTAAAGGGACTTCCATCTCCTACAATGAGCAGTTCTTC; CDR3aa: CASSKGTSISYNEQFF
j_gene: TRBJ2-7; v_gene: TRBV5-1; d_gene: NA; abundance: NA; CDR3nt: TGCGCCAGCAGCTTGGCTTTCGACGAGCAGTACTTC; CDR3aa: CASSLAFDEQYF
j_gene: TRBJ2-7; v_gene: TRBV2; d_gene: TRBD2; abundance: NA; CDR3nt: TGTGCCAGCAGTGACCCCCTCGCGGGAGAAGTGATCGAGCAGTACTTC; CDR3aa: CASSDPLAGEVIEQYF
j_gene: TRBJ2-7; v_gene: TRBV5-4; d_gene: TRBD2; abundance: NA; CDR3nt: TGTGCCAGCAGTCCGCACGGGGGGAACCCCCCAAGTTACTTC; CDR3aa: CASSPHGGNPPSYF
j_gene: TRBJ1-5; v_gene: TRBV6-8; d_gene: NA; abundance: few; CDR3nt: TGTGCCAGCAGGGTCCAGGGCCATAAAAGGCCCCAGCATTTT; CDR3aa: CASRVQGHKRPQHF
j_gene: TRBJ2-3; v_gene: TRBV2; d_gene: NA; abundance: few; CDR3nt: TGTGCCAGCAGTGAATTAGCGTATGGCACAGATACGCAGTATTTT; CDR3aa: CASSELAYGTDTQYF
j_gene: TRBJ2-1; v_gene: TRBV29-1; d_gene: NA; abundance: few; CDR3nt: TGCAGCGTTAATGGCGGCCTTTCCTACAATGAGCAGTTCTTC; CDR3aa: CSVNGGLSYNEQFF
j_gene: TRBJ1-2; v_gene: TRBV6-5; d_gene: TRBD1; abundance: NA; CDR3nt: TGTGCCAGCAGCCAGGACAGGGGACATGGCTACACCTTC; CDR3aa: CASSQDRGHGYTF
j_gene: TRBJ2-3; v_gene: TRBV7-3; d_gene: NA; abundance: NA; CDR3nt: TGTGCCAGCAGCTCGGGAGAAGGCACAGATACGCAGTATTTT; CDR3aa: CASSSGEGTDTQYF
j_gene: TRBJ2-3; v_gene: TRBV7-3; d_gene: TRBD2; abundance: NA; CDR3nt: TGTGCCAGCAGCTTAGGGACTAGCGGAGACACAGATACGCAGTATTTT; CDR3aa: CASSLGTSGDTDTQYF
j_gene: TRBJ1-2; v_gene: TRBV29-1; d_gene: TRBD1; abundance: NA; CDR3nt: TGCAGCGTTGGGACAAACAGGGGACTGGGAGGCTACACCTTC; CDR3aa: CSVGTNRGLGGYTF
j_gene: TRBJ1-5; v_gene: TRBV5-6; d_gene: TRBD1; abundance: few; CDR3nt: TGTGCCAGCAGCTTTACTCAGGGGGCAGGTTTTCAGCCCCAGCATTTT; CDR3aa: CASSFTQGAGFQPQHF
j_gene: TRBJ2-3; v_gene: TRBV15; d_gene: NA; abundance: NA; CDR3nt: TGTGCCACCAGCAGAGATGGGGCTAGTGTTTTAGATACGCAGTATTTT; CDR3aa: CATSRDGASVLDTQYF
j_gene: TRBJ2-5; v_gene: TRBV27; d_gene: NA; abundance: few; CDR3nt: TGTGCCAGCAGCCTCGGGGGTTTCCAAGAGACCCAGTACTTC; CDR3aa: CASSLGGFQETQYF
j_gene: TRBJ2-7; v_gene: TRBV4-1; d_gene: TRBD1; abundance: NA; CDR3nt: TGCGCCAGCAGCCTAGGGACAGGGGGTGAGCAGTACTTC; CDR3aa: CASSLGTGGEQYF
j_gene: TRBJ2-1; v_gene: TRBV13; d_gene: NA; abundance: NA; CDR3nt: TGTGCCAGCAGCCCACCAGGACTAGGGGGAGGCTACAATGAGCAGTTCTTC; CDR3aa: CASSPPGLGGGYNEQFF
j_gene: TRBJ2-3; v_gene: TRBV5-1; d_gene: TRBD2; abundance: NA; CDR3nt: TGCGCCAGCAGCTCCGGGACTAGCGGGGGTGGAGGCACAGATACGCAGTATTTT; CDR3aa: CASSSGTSGGGGTDTQYF
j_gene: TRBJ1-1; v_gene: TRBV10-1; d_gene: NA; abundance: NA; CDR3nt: TGCGCCAGCAGCCCCGGGGGGTACTCTGAAGCTTTCTTT; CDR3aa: CASSPGGYSEAFF
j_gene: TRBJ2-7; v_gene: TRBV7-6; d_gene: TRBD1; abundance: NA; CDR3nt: TGTGCCAGCAGCTTAGCGGGGACAGAAACATACGAGCAGTACTTC; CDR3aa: CASSLAGTETYEQYF
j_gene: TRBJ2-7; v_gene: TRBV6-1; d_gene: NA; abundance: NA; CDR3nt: TGTGCCAGCAGTGAGTCTAGAGTCTACGAGCAGTACTTC; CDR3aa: CASSESRVYEQYF
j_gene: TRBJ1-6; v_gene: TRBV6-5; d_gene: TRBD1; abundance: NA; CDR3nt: TGTGCCAGCAGTTACTCGAGGGGGACAGGTAGTTCACCCCTCCACTTT; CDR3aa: CASSYSRGTGSSPLHF
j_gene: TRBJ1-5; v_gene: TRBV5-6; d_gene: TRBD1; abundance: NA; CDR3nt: TGTGCCAGCTCATTATCCGGGACAGGGGTACGTCAGCCCCAGCATTTT; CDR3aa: CASSLSGTGVRQPQHF
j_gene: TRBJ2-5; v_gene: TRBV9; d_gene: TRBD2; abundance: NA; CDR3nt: TGTGCCAGCAGCGTAGGGACTAGCGGGGGGGGCCAAGAGACCCAGTACTTC; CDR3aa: CASSVGTSGGGQETQYF
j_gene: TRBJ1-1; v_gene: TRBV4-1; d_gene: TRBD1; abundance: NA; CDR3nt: TGCGCCAGCAGCCGTCAGGGACAGTTGAACACTGAAGCTTTCTTT; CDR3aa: CASSRQGQLNTEAFF
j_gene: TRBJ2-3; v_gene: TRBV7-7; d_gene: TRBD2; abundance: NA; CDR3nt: TGTGCCAGCAGCCCGGGACTAGCGGGAGCGGGAGATACGCAGTATTTT; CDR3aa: CASSPGLAGAGDTQYF
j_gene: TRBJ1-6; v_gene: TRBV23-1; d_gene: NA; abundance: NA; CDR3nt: TGCGCCAGCAGTCAATCCGGGTTTACCTATTCACCCCTCCACTTT; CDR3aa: CASSQSGFTYSPLHF
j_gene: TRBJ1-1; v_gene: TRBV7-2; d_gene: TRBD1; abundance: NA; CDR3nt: TGTGCCAGCAGCTCCCAGGGGGCTCGGAACACTGAAGCTTTCTTT; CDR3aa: CASSSQGARNTEAFF
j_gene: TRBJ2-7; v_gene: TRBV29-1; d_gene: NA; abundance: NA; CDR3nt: TGCAGCGTTGAGCCGGGTCTTCACGGCGAGCAGTACTTC; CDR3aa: CSVEPGLHGEQYF
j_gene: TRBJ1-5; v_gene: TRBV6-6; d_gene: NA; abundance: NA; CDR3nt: TGTGCCAGCACAAGAGCGAATCAGCCCCAGCATTTT; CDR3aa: CASTRANQPQHF
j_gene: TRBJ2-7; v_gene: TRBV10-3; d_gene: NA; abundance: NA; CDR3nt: TGTGCCATCAGGGTATCGCTATCCGGCGAGCAGTACTTC; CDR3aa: CAIRVSLSGEQYF
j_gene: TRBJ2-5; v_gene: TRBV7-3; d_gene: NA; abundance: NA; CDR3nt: TGTGCCAGCGCTTCTGCTAGGGGAGAGACCCAGTACTTC; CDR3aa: CASASARGETQYF
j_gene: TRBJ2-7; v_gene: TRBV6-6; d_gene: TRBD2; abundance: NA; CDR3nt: TGTGCCAGCAGCAGGACGGCTAGCGGGCGGGAAGAGCAGTACTTC; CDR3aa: CASSRTASGREEQYF
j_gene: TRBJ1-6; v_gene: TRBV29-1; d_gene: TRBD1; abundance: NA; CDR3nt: TGCAGCGTCTCTCAACAGGGGGCCTTCCACTTT; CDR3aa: CSVSQQGAFHF
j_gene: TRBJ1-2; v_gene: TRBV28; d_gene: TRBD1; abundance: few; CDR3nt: TGTGCCAGCAGGGACAGGGGAAACAGTCGTCTGGATGGCTACACCTTC; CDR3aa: CASRDRGNSRLDGYTF
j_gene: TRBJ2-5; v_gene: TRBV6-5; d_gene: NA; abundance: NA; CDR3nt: TGTGCCAGCAGACGCCCTAGTATGCCGGAGACCCAGTACTTC; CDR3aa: CASRRPSMPETQYF
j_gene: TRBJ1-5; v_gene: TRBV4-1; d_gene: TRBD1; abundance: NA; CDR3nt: TGCGCCAGCAGCCAAGTCACCGGGACAGGGGGCAATCAGCCCCAGCATTTT; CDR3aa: CASSQVTGTGGNQPQHF
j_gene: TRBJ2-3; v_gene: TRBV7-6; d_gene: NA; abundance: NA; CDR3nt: TGTGCCAGCAGCTTAGTCGTCGGGTTTACAGATACGCAGTATTTT; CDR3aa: CASSLVVGFTDTQYF
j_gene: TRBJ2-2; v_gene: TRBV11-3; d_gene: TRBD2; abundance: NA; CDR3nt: TGTGCCAGCAGCTCGAGGAGCGGGAGTGTCGCCGGGGAGCTGTTTTTT; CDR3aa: CASSSRSGSVAGELFF
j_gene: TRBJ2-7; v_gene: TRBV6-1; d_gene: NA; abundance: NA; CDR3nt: TGTGCCAGCAGTGAATATTCCCCGGGGAGCTACGAGCAGTACTTC; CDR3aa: CASSEYSPGSYEQYF
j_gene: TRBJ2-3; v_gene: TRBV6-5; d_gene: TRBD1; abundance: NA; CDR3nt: TGTGCCAGCAGTTTTAGCGGACAGGGTTTTGGAGATACGCAGTATTTT; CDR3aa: CASSFSGQGFGDTQYF
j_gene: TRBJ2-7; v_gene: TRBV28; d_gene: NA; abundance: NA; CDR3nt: TGTGCCAGCAGTTTGGGCAGAGAATACGAGCAGTACTTC; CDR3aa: CASSLGREYEQYF
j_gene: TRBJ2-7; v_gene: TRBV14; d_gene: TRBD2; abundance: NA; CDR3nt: TGTGCCAGCAGGTCAACTAGCGGCCGGGGCGAGCAGTACTTC; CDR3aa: CASRSTSGRGEQYF
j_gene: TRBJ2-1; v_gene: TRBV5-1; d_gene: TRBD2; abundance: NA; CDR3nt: TGCGCCAGCAGCTCAAAGGGAGGGGTTACCTACAATGAGCAGTTCTTC; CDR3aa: CASSSKGGVTYNEQFF
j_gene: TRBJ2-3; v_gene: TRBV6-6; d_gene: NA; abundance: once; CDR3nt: TGTGCCAGCACTACGGGTCGGGGTGGAGATACGCAGTATTTT; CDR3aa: CASTTGRGGDTQYF
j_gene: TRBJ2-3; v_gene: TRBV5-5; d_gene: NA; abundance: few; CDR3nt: TGTGCCAGCAGCTCTCTCGGACAGCCGGCAGATACGCAGTATTTT; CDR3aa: CASSSLGQPADTQYF
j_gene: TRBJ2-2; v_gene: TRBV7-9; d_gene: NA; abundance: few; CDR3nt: TGTGCCAGCAACCTCCTCGCCCAGGGCACCGGGGAGCTGTTTTTT; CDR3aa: CASNLLAQGTGELFF
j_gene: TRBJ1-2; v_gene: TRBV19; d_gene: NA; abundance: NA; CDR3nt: TGTGCCAGTAGTAAGGACGTGAATGCGGGGTTTGGCTACACCTTC; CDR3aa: CASSKDVNAGFGYTF